The 14 T cell receptor beta chains given below trace back to one sample, sequenced in a study of T cell responses to AZD1222 COVID-19 vaccine. Method: immunoSEQ multiplex PCR; TCRdb's copy keeps in-frame clones and lacks some. The sample yields about 190,000 clones, roughly 93% seen once. Sequences were derived from peripheral blood, sampled on day 0 of AZD1222 vaccination. Receptors originate from an adult in good health.

The chain uses TRBV11-2 and TRBJ2-7; no firm D call. V gave up 1 base and J gave up 7 bases, with 8 bases separating them. Germline V gene data show CDR1 as SGHAT and CDR2 as FQNNGV. The CDR3 has 12 residues. The CDR3 reads CASSLGLSEQYF. The CDR3 DNA is TGTGCCAGCAGCTTAGGTCTCTCGGAGCAGTACTTC.

The rearrangement uses TRBV13 and TRBJ1-4; no reliable D call. The CDR3 runs to 13 residues. With 6 bases removed from V and 6 bases from J, the gap between germline ends came to 11 bases. Germline V gene data show CDR1 as PRHDT and CDR2 as FYEKMQ (reference sequence). The CDR3 is CASRSGSDEKLFF. In nucleotides, the CDR3 is TGTGCCAGCAGATCAGGCAGCGATGAAAAACTGTTTTTT.

J is TRBJ2-7 and V is TRBV11-2; D not certain. The CDR3 extends over 14 amino acids. Trimming cost V 5 bases and J 1 base, with 12 bases left between them. CDR1 and CDR2 from the germline V gene are SGHAT and FQNNGV. The CDR3, as DNA: TGTGCCAGCAGCCCTCAGATTCAGTCCTACGAGCAGTACTTC. This encodes CASSPQIQSYEQYF.

The V gene is TRBV5-1, the J gene TRBJ2-7; D perhaps matches TRBD2 (7 bases). Trimming pared 7 bases from V and 3 bases from J, leaving 14 bases between. This CDR3 is built from 13 residues. CDR1 SGHRS and CDR2 YFSETQ come from the germline V gene. The CDR3 coding sequence is TGCGCCAGCGGCCCGCGGGGGCACTACGAGCAGTACTTC. Translation gives CASGPRGHYEQYF.

J is TRBJ2-1 and V is TRBV3-1 (or the pseudogene TRBV3-2); D possibly corresponds to TRBD2 (6 bases). In germline, CDR1 is LGHDT, CDR2 YNNKEL (reference sequence). V lost 1 base, J lost 9 bases, and 25 bases lay in between. The CDR3 loop spans 18 amino acids. CDR3 protein: CASSQALRGARDWREQFF. As DNA, the CDR3 is TGTGCCAGCAGCCAAGCCCTCCGTGGGGCGAGGGACTGGCGTGAGCAGTTCTTC.

This clone came up once. Written as DNA, the CDR3 is TGCGCCAGCAGCCAGGACTCGACCTATGGCTACACCTTC. Amino acid sequence: CASSQDSTYGYTF. The chain has TRBV4-3 and TRBJ1-2; D unresolved. V lost 3 bases and J 4 bases, leaving 9 bases between the germline ends. The CDR3 runs 13 residues. The V gene's germline CDR1 is LGHNA and CDR2 YSLEER.

This chain links TRBV6-5 with TRBJ1-2; TRBD1 might be the D (6 bases). The CDR3 runs to 15 residues. Germline loops: CDR1 MNHEY, CDR2 SVGAGI. Trimming removed 6 bases from V and 8 bases from J, with 22 bases in between. For the CDR3, the DNA is TGTGCCAGCAGCCCCTCCGGCGGAGGGGGGCGCGGCTACACCTTC. Translation: CASSPSGGGGRGYTF.

This clone was picked up a small number of times. This rearrangement joins TRBV10-1 to TRBJ2-3; no definite D call. The CDR3 is 15 residues long. The germline CDR1 and CDR2 sequences are WNHNN and SYGVQD (reference sequence). V lost 0 bases and J 8 bases, leaving 15 bases between the germline ends. CDR3 DNA sequence: TGCGCCAGCAGTGAGTCGATTCAGAGGCAGGTTACGCAGTATTTT. It encodes CASSESIQRQVTQYF.

This clone was observed a single time. The chain joins TRBV5-1 to TRBJ2-2, with D hard to call. Between the trimmed V and J ends, which lost 0 bases and 2 bases, there was a span of 5 bases. CDR1 is SGHRS and CDR2 is YFSETQ in the germline V gene. This CDR3 is 14 amino acids long. CDR3 residues: CASSLVINTGELFF. The CDR3 coding sequence is TGCGCCAGCAGCTTGGTAATTAACACCGGGGAGCTGTTTTTT. Variable domain in full (rest from reference TRBV5-1 and TRBJ2-2): KAGVTQTPRYLIKTRGQQVTLSCSPISGHRSVSWYQQTPGQGLQFLFEYFSETQRNKGNFPGRFSGRQFSNSRSEMNVSTLELGDSALYLCASSLVINTGELFFGEGSRLTVL.

The chain joins TRBV4-3 to TRBJ1-5; D might be TRBD1 (6 bases). V lost 2 bases and J lost 4, with 6 bases in between. CDR3 length: 13 residues. Germline assignment: CDR1 LGHNA and CDR2 YSLEER. The CDR3 DNA reads TGCGCCAGCAGCCAAACAGGGAATCAGCCCCAGCATTTT. As protein: CASSQTGNQPQHF.

CDR3 sequence: CASSLDSVKNYGYTF. CDR3 bases: TGTGCCAGCAGCTTGGATTCGGTGAAGAACTATGGCTACACCTTC. The chain links TRBV5-4 to TRBJ1-2; D is unclear. CDR3 length equals 15 residues. The germline gives CDR1 SGHNT, CDR2 YYREEE (reference sequence). Trimming stripped 0 bases from V and 2 bases from J, with 11 bases between.

This clone was picked up one time. The chain employs TRBV6-2 or TRBV6-3 and TRBJ1-1; D is unresolved. Trimming stripped 1 base from V and 4 bases from J, with 7 bases between. This CDR3 region has 13 residues. Germline-derived CDR1 and CDR2 are MNHEY and SVGEGT. As DNA, the CDR3 is TGTGCCAGCAGTTACTTCGGCAGCACTGAAGCTTTCTTT. Its translation: CASSYFGSTEAFF.

V usage is TRBV10-3 and J usage is TRBJ2-1; 7 bases agree with TRBD1. Germline assignment: CDR1 ENHRY and CDR2 SYGVKD. After removal of 3 bases from V and 6 bases from J, the junction contained 26 bases not matched to a gene. CDR3 length: 21 amino acids. CDR3: CAISDTRGGQSSRIMSNEQFF. CDR3 in DNA: TGTGCCATCAGTGACACCCGTGGGGGACAGTCGTCCAGGATTATGAGCAATGAGCAGTTCTTC.

The chain has TRBV20-1 and TRBJ2-7; D possibly corresponds to TRBD1 (6 bases). Germline lookup yields CDR1 DFQATT and CDR2 SNEGSKA (reference sequence). This CDR3 has 12 amino acids. Trimming removed 3 bases from V and 3 bases from J, with 9 bases in between. Here the CDR3 reads CSASRQDYEQYF. The CDR3 coding sequence is TGCAGTGCTAGTAGACAGGACTACGAGCAGTACTTC.